This T cell receptor (beta chain) was sequenced for a study of neoadjuvant anti-PD-1 for oral cavity cancer. Study background: Non-progressing patients received a fourth nivolumab dose near day 43, then surgery on days 50-56.

Clones were sequenced by immunoSEQ multiplex PCR, and TCRdb holds only the in-frame ones, with some missing. In the table there are 60,000 to 75,000 clones, about four fifths of which are singletons. Germline V gene sequence: CDR1 LNHNV, CDR2 YYDKDF (reference sequence). Deletions cut 3 bases from V and 2 bases from J, with 19 bases between. The CDR3 sequence is 17 residues long. This TCR was sampled from a person aged 40 to 85 with oral cavity squamous cell carcinoma. The sample in question was PBMCs, obtained before nivolumab (anti-PD-1) treatment. The gene calls are TRBV15 and TRBJ1-2; maybe TRBD1 (5 bases). In DNA form, the CDR3 reads TGTGCCACCAGCAGCCGGGACCACTTTAGGGGAAACTATGGCTACACCTTC. Protein product: CATSSRDHFRGNYGYTF.